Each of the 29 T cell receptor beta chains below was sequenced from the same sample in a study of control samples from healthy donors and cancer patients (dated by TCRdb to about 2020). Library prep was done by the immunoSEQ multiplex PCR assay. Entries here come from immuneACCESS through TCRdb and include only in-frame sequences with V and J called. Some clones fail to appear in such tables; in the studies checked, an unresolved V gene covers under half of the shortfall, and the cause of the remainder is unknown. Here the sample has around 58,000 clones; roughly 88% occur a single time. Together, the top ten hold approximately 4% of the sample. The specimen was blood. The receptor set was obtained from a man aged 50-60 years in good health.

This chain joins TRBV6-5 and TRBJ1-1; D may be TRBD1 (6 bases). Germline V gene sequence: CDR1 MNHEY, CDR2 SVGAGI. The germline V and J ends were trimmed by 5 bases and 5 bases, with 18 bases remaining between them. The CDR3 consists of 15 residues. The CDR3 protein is CASSPPQGIRTEAFF. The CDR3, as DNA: TGTGCCAGCAGTCCCCCACAGGGAATTAGGACTGAAGCTTTCTTT.

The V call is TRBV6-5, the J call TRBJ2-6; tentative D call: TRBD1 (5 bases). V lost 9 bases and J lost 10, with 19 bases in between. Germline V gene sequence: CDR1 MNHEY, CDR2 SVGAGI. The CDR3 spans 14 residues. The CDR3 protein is CASTVSGAANVLTF. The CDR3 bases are TGTGCCAGTACTGTTTCTGGGGCAGCTAACGTCCTGACTTTC.

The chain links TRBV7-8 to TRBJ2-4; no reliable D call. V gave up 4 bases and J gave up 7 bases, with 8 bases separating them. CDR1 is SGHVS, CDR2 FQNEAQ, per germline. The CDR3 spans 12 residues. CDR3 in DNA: TGTGCCAGCAGCTCCGCCATGAACATTCAGTACTTC. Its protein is CASSSAMNIQYF.

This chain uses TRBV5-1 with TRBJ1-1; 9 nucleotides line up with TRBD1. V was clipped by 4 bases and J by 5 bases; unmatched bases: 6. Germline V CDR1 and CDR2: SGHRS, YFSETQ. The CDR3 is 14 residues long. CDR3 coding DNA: TGCGCCAGCAGCGTTGGACAGGGGAAAACTGAAGCTTTCTTT. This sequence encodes CASSVGQGKTEAFF. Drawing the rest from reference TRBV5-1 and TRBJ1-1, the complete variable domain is KAGVTQTPRYLIKTRGQQVTLSCSPISGHRSVSWYQQTPGQGLQFLFEYFSETQRNKGNFPGRFSGRQFSNSRSEMNVSTLELGDSALYLCASSVGQGKTEAFFGQGTRLTVV.

The CDR3 loop is CASSGGWRSGEQFF. The CDR3 coding sequence is TGTGCCAGTAGTGGGGGTTGGCGGAGCGGGGAGCAGTTCTTC. The gene calls are TRBV19 and TRBJ2-1, with D perhaps TRBD2 (6 bases). The germline CDR1 and CDR2 sequences are LNHDA and SQIVND (reference sequence). V dropped 5 bases and J dropped 10 bases, with 18 bases sitting between them. This CDR3 has 14 residues.

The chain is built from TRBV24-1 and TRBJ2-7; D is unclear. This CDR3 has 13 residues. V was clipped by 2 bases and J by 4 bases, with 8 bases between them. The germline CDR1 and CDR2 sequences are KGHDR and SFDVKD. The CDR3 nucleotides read TGTGCCACCAGTGATTCGGGTGTTTACGAGCAGTACTTC. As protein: CATSDSGVYEQYF.

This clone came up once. CDR3: CASSLEGGLAGGSYEQYF. CDR3 nucleotides: TGTGCCAGCAGCTTGGAGGGCGGACTAGCGGGAGGGTCGTACGAGCAGTACTTC. J is TRBJ2-7 and V is TRBV5-4, with 15 bases fitting TRBD2. The CDR3 is made up of 18 amino acids. The J segment lost 4 bases and the V segment lost 0 bases, leaving 8 bases of the junction unmatched. Germline assignment: CDR1 SGHNT and CDR2 YYREEE (reference sequence).

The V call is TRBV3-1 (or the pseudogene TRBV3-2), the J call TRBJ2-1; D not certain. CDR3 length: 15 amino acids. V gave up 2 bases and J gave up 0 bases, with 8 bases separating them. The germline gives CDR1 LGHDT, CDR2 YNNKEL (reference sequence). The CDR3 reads CASSQPTNSYNEQFF. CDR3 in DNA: TGTGCCAGCAGCCAACCCACGAACTCCTACAATGAGCAGTTCTTC.

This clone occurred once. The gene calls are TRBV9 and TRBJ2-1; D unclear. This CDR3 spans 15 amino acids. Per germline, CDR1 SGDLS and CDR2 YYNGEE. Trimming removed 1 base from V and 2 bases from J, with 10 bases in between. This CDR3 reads CASSVSGQPYNEQFF. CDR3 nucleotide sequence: TGTGCCAGCAGCGTAAGTGGCCAACCCTACAATGAGCAGTTCTTC.

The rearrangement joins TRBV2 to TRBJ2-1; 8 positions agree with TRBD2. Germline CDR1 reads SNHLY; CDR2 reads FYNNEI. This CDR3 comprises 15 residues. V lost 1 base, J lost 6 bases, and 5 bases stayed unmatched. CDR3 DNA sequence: TGTGCCAGCAGTGAAGGGACTAGCATTATCAATGAGCAGTTCTTC. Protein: CASSEGTSIINEQFF.

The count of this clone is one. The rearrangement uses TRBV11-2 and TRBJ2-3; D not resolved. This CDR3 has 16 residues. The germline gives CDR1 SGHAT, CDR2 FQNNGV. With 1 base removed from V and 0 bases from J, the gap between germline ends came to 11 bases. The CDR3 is CASSLGISPSTDTQYF. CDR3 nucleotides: TGTGCCAGCAGCTTAGGGATTTCCCCCAGCACAGATACGCAGTATTTT.

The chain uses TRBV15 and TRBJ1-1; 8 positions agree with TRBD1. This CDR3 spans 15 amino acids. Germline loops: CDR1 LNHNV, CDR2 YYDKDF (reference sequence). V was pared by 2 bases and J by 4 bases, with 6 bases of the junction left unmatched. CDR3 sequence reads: CATSRRSTGGTEAFF. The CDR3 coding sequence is TGTGCCACCAGCAGAAGATCTACAGGGGGCACTGAAGCTTTCTTT.

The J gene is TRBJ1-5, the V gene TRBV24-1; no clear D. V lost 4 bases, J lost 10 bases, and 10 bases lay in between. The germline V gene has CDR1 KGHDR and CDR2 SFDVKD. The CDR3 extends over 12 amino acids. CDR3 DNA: TGTGCCACCAGTGAGCCGGGTAAACCCCAGCATTTT. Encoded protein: CATSEPGKPQHF.

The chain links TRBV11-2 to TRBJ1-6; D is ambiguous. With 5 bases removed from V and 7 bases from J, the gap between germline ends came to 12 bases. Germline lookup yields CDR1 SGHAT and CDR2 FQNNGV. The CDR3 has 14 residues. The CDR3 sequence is CASSLDSLNSPLHF. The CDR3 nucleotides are TGTGCCAGCAGCCTGGATTCCTTGAATTCACCCCTCCACTTT.

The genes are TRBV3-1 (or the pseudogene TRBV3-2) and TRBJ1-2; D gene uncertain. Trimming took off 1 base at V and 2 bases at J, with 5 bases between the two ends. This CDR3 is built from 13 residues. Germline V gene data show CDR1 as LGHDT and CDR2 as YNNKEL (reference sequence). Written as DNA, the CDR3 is TGTGCCAGCAGCCAAGCAGAAAACTATGGCTACACCTTC. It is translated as CASSQAENYGYTF.

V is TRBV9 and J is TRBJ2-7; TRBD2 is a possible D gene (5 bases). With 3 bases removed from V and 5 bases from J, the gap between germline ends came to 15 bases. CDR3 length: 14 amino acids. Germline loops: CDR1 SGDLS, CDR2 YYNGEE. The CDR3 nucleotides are TGTGCCAGCAGCGAATCCGGGAACCGCCACGAGCAGTACTTC. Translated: CASSESGNRHEQYF.

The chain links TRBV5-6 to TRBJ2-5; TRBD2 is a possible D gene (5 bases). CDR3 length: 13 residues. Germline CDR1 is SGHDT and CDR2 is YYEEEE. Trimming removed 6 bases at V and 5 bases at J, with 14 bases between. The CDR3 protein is CASTLLVKETQYF. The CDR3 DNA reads TGTGCCAGCACCTTACTAGTCAAGGAGACCCAGTACTTC.

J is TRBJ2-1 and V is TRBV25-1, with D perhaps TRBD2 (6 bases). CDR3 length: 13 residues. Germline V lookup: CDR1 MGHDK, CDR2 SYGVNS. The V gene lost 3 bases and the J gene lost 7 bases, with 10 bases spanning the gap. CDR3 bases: TGTGCCAGCAGTGATTTTGCGGGGAATGAGCAGTTCTTC. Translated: CASSDFAGNEQFF. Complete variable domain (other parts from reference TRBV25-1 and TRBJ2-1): EADIYQTPRYLVIGTGKKITLECSQTMGHDKMYWYQQDPGMELHLIHYSYGVNSTEKGDLSSESTVSRIRTEHFPLTLESARPSHTSQYLCASSDFAGNEQFFGPGTRLTVL.

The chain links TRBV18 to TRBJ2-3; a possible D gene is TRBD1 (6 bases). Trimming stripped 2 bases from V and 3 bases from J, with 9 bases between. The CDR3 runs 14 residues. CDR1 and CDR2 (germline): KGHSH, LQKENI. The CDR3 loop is CASSPGQWTDTQYF. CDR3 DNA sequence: TGTGCCAGCTCACCAGGACAGTGGACAGATACGCAGTATTTT.

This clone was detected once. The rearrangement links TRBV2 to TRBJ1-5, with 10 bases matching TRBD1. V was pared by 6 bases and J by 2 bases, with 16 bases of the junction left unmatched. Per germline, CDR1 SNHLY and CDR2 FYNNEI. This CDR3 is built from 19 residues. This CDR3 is CASRRKLTGGRSGNQPQHF. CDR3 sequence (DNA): TGTGCCAGCAGAAGAAAGTTGACAGGGGGCAGGTCTGGCAATCAGCCCCAGCATTTT.

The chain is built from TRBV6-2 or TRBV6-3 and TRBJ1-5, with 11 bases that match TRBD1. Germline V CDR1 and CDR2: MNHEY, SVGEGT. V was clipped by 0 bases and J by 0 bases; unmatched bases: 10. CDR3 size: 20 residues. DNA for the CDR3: TGTGCCAGCAGTTACTCACCGAAGGGACAGGGGGACCATAGCAATCAGCCCCAGCATTTT. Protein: CASSYSPKGQGDHSNQPQHF.

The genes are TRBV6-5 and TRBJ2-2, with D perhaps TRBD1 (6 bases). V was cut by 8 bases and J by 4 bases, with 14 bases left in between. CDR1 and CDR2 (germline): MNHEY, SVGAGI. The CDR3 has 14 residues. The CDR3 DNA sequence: TGTGCCAGCCGTCCCACAGGGAGCACCGGGGAGCTGTTTTTT. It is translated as CASRPTGSTGELFF.

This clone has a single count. The CDR3 DNA reads as TGTGCCAGCAGTTTCTCCGGGACCCCACTCAACAATGAGCAGTTCTTC. Amino acid sequence: CASSFSGTPLNNEQFF. The gene calls are TRBV6-5 and TRBJ2-1; perhaps D is TRBD1 or TRBD2 (5 bases each). This CDR3 is 16 amino acids long. Germline CDR1 is MNHEY and CDR2 is SVGAGI. Trimming pared 4 bases from V and 5 bases from J, leaving 18 bases between.

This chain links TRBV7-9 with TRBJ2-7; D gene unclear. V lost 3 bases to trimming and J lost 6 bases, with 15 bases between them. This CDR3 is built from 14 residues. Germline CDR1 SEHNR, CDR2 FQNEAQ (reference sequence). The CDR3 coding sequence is TGTGCCAGCAGCTTCTTACTTTACGGCCCCGAGCAGTACTTC. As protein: CASSFLLYGPEQYF.

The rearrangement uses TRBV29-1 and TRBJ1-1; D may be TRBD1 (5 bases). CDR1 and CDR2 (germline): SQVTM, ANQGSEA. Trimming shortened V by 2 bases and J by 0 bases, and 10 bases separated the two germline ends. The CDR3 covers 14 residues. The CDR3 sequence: CSVEYPGMNTEAFF. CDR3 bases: TGCAGCGTTGAATATCCAGGGATGAACACTGAAGCTTTCTTT.

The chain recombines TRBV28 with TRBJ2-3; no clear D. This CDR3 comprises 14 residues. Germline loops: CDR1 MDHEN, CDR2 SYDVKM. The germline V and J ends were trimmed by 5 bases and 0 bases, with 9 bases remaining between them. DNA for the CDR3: TGTGCCAGCAGTCCCCCCTCTAGCACAGATACGCAGTATTTT. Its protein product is CASSPPSSTDTQYF. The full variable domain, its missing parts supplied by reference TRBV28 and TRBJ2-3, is DVKVTQSSRYLVKRTGEKVFLECVQDMDHENMFWYRQDPGLGLRLIYFSYDVKMKEKGDIPEGYSVSREKKERFSLILESASTNQTSMYLCASSPPSSTDTQYFGPGTRLTVL.

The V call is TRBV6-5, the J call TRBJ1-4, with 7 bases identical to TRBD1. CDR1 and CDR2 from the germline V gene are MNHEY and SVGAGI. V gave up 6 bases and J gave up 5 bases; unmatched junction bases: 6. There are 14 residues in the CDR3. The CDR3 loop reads CASSWDRTNEKLFF. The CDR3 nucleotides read TGTGCCAGCAGCTGGGACAGAACCAATGAAAAACTGTTTTTT.

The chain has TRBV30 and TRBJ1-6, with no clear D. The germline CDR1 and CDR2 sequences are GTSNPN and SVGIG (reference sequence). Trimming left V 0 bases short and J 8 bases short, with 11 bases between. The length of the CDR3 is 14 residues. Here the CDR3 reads CAWSVKADYSPLHF. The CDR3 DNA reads TGTGCCTGGAGTGTAAAGGCCGATTATTCACCCCTCCACTTT.

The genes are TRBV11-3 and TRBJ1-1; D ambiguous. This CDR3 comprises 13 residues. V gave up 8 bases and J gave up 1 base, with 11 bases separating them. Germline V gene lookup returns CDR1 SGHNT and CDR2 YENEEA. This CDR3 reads CASEATRNTEAFF. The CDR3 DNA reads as TGTGCCAGCGAGGCGACAAGGAACACTGAAGCTTTCTTT.